A single sample gave rise to the 25 T cell receptor beta chains below, sequenced in a study of blood T cell repertoires in COVID-19. Libraries were prepared by immunoSEQ multiplex PCR; TCRdb keeps only in-frame clonotypes and omits some of them. Of over 400,000 clones detected, 85% to 90% appear once; the ten largest clones hold around 8%. Material for sequencing was peripheral blood. The receptor set was obtained from a woman in her fifties or sixties with COVID-19, enrolled during active disease.

This chain connects TRBV12-3 or TRBV12-4 to TRBJ1-5; D is unresolved. The CDR3 has 13 residues. V lost 2 bases and J 7 bases, leaving 9 bases between the germline ends. The CDR3 coding sequence is TGTGCCAGCAGTTTAAACGAGGGACAGCCCCAGCATTTT. Translation: CASSLNEGQPQHF.

J is TRBJ1-2 and V is TRBV29-1, with 10 bases lining up with TRBD1. This CDR3 has 12 amino acids. Per germline, CDR1 SQVTM and CDR2 ANQGSEA. The junction had 5 bases not matched to a gene; V was cut back by 8 bases and J by 5 bases. This CDR3 is CSSRTGGYGYTF. The DNA of the CDR3 is TGCAGCTCGCGGACAGGGGGATATGGCTACACCTTC.

This clone was counted once. This rearrangement joins TRBV9 to TRBJ1-2; 7 bases align to TRBD1. Germline CDR1 and CDR2: SGDLS and YYNGEE. The CDR3 consists of 14 residues. V lost 3 bases to trimming and J lost 6 bases; unmatched junction nucleotides: 8. The CDR3 loop reads CASSGSTGPNGYTF. The CDR3 bases are TGTGCCAGCAGCGGATCGACAGGGCCCAATGGCTACACCTTC. Using reference TRBV9 and TRBJ1-2 for the parts outside the CDR3, the full variable domain is DSGVTQTPKHLITATGQRVTLRCSPRSGDLSVYWYQQSLDQGLQFLIQYYNGEERAKGNILERFSAQQFPDLHSELNLSSLELGDSALYFCASSGSTGPNGYTFGSGTRLTVV.

This chain uses TRBV6-5 with TRBJ1-1, with 9 bases lining up with TRBD1. The V gene's germline CDR1 is MNHEY and CDR2 SVGAGI. The CDR3 loop spans 12 amino acids. V lost 8 bases to trimming and J lost 3 bases; unmatched junction nucleotides: 1. CDR3 DNA sequence: TGTGCCAGCGGACAGGGGTACACTGAAGCTTTCTTT. Protein product: CASGQGYTEAFF.

The rearrangement joins TRBV6-1 to TRBJ1-1, with D possibly TRBD1 on 6 matching bases. The CDR3 extends over 16 amino acids. The V gene's germline CDR1 is MNHNS and CDR2 SASEGT. Trimming cost V 1 base and J 5 bases, with 17 bases left between them. In nucleotides, the CDR3 is TGTGCCAGCAGTGAAGAACCGAGGGGGGGGAGGACTGAAGCTTTCTTT. This sequence encodes CASSEEPRGGRTEAFF.

The chain recombines TRBV12-3 or TRBV12-4 with TRBJ1-2; possibly TRBD1 for D (5 bases). CDR3 length: 13 residues. Trimming took off 8 bases at V and 4 bases at J, with 14 bases between the two ends. In DNA form, the CDR3 reads TGTGCCAGCGGACCCGGAGGGGCCTATGGCTACACCTTC. Translation gives CASGPGGAYGYTF.

The genes are TRBV6-5 and TRBJ1-2; 9 positions match TRBD1. Losses at the gene ends were 4 bases for V and 6 bases for J; bases not matched to a gene: 3. In germline, CDR1 is MNHEY, CDR2 SVGAGI. The CDR3 extends over 13 amino acids. As DNA, the CDR3 is TGTGCCAGCAGTTGGACAGGGGTGAATGGCTACACCTTC. This gives the protein CASSWTGVNGYTF.

The rearrangement links TRBV11-1 to TRBJ2-7; 9 bases fit TRBD1. After removal of 6 bases from V and 6 bases from J, the junction contained 9 bases not matched to a gene. This CDR3 is 14 amino acids long. CDR1 SGHAT and CDR2 FQDESV come from the germline V gene (reference sequence). CDR3 region: CASRDRGRNGEQYF. CDR3 in DNA: TGTGCCAGCAGGGACAGGGGACGTAACGGCGAGCAGTACTTC.

The chain recombines TRBV24-1 with TRBJ2-7, with D perhaps TRBD1 (6 bases). V lost 3 bases and J lost 0, with 8 bases in between. The CDR3 spans 14 residues. Germline-derived CDR1 and CDR2 are KGHDR and SFDVKD. CDR3 nucleotides: TGTGCCACCAGTGATGGGGGCTTCTCCTACGAGCAGTACTTC. This gives the protein CATSDGGFSYEQYF.

The rearrangement uses TRBV29-1 and TRBJ1-1, with D possibly TRBD1 on 5 matching bases. The ends were cut back, 4 bases at V and 7 bases at J, with 16 bases in the middle. Germline assignment: CDR1 SQVTM and CDR2 ANQGSEA. The CDR3 sequence is 13 residues long. The CDR3 region is CSVAWLGGSEAFF. For the CDR3, the DNA is TGCAGCGTTGCGTGGTTGGGGGGAAGTGAAGCTTTCTTT.

A few counts support this clone. The V and J genes are TRBV7-3 and TRBJ1-2; no definite D call. This CDR3 spans 13 amino acids. V dropped 4 bases and J dropped 6 bases, with 12 bases sitting between them. CDR1 and CDR2 (germline): SGHTA, FQGTGA. CDR3 loop: CASSSGNGDGYTF. The CDR3 DNA reads as TGTGCCAGCAGCTCCGGAAATGGAGATGGCTACACCTTC.

This chain uses TRBV5-1 with TRBJ1-4; TRBD1 matches 9 bases. V was pared by 2 bases and J by 4 bases, with 3 bases of the junction left unmatched. There are 15 residues in the CDR3. Germline assignment: CDR1 SGHRS and CDR2 YFSETQ. CDR3 DNA sequence: TGCGCCAGCAGCTTACAGGGGGCGGATAATGAAAAACTGTTTTTT. Encoded protein: CASSLQGADNEKLFF.

This clone was recorded a few times. The rearrangement uses TRBV19 and TRBJ2-7; D is ambiguous. Trimming shortened V by 5 bases and J by 1 base, and 18 bases separated the two germline ends. Germline CDR1 and CDR2: LNHDA and SQIVND (reference sequence). The length of the CDR3 is 16 residues. The CDR3 is CASSPRRLGASYEQYF. Here the CDR3 DNA reads TGTGCCAGTAGTCCCCGCCGGCTTGGAGCATCCTACGAGCAGTACTTC.

The rearrangement joins TRBV12-3 or TRBV12-4 to TRBJ1-1, with a weak D call TRBD1 (5 bases). The CDR3 length is 12 residues. V was shortened by 4 bases and J by 9 bases, with 12 bases between the two germline ends. As DNA, the CDR3 is TGTGCCAGCAGTTCCCCGGGGGGTCAAGCTTTCTTT. Its translation: CASSSPGGQAFF.

The J gene is TRBJ2-1, the V gene TRBV29-1, with a possible D match to TRBD2 (6 bases). Deletions cut 1 base from V and 6 bases from J, with 19 bases between. The CDR3 covers 16 residues. The germline gives CDR1 SQVTM, CDR2 ANQGSEA. For the CDR3, the DNA is TGCAGCGTTGAAGGGGGGGTCGAAATGGGTATCAATGAGCAGTTCTTC. Amino acids: CSVEGGVEMGINEQFF.

The chain combines TRBV6-6 with TRBJ1-3; 9 bases are a match to TRBD1. Trimming removed 5 bases from V and 1 base from J; junction bases left unmatched: 6. CDR1 MNHNY and CDR2 SVGAGI come from the germline V gene (reference sequence). The CDR3 contains 16 residues. CDR3 loop: CASSTTGTGSGNTIYF. The CDR3 nucleotides read TGTGCCAGCAGTACCACCGGGACAGGGTCTGGAAACACCATATATTTT.

The rearrangement links TRBV6-6 to TRBJ1-5; possible D gene TRBD1, 6 bases. Trimming took 7 bases from V and 1 from J, leaving 17 bases between them. The CDR3 is 16 amino acids. CDR1 MNHNY and CDR2 SVGAGI come from the germline V gene (reference sequence). The CDR3 region is CASTPGGGSSNQPQHF. For the CDR3, the DNA is TGTGCCAGCACCCCTGGGGGGGGCTCGAGCAATCAGCCCCAGCATTTT.

The chain links TRBV6-1 to TRBJ2-3, with 8 nucleotides matching TRBD1. The ends lost 3 bases at V and 5 bases at J; junction bases unmatched: 10. The CDR3 runs 16 residues. From germline, CDR1 is MNHNS and CDR2 SASEGT. The CDR3 nucleotides read TGTGCCAGCAGTGATTGGTACAGGGGGGCGGGAGATACGCAGTATTTT. It encodes CASSDWYRGAGDTQYF.

CDR3 sequence: CAWSVPRQGTINEQFF. CDR3 DNA sequence: TGTGCCTGGAGTGTACCCCGACAGGGGACGATCAATGAGCAGTTCTTC. The V call is TRBV30, the J call TRBJ2-1; 8 nucleotides match TRBD1. Germline V CDR1 and CDR2: GTSNPN, SVGIG (reference sequence). Losses at the gene ends were 0 bases for V and 6 bases for J; bases not matched to a gene: 10. The CDR3 has 16 residues.

The rearrangement uses TRBV2 and TRBJ2-3; 10 positions agree with TRBD2. The CDR3 extends over 14 amino acids. J gave up 3 bases and V 10 bases, and 7 bases lay outside the gene matches. Germline V gene lookup returns CDR1 SNHLY and CDR2 FYNNEI. DNA of the CDR3: TGTGCCATCCAAGCGGGGGGGACAACAGATACGCAGTATTTT. Translating it yields CAIQAGGTTDTQYF.

This chain uses TRBV9 with TRBJ2-1; 9 positions match TRBD1. This CDR3 has 17 residues. V was clipped by 0 bases and J by 2 bases; unmatched bases: 6. Germline values: CDR1 SGDLS, CDR2 YYNGEE. Here the CDR3 reads CASSVGTGDPTYNEQFF. The CDR3 DNA reads as TGTGCCAGCAGCGTAGGGACAGGGGACCCAACCTACAATGAGCAGTTCTTC.

Details on this clone: Other DNA sequences of this sample code for an identical CDR3. The V call is TRBV5-6, the J call TRBJ1-6; unclear D gene. V was clipped by 2 bases and J by 7 bases, with 10 bases between them. This CDR3 is built from 14 residues. Germline-derived CDR1 and CDR2 are SGHDT and YYEEEE. CDR3 coding DNA: TGTGCCAGCAGCTTATCGACGGGGAATTCACCCCTCCACTTT. Translation gives CASSLSTGNSPLHF.

The chain combines TRBV3-1 (or the pseudogene TRBV3-2) with TRBJ1-2; D perhaps matches TRBD1 (5 bases). CDR3 length: 16 amino acids. Trimming stripped 0 bases from V and 7 bases from J, with 18 bases between. Germline loops: CDR1 LGHDT, CDR2 YNNKEL (reference sequence). The CDR3 protein is CASSQDPVGGERGYTF. The CDR3 nucleotides read TGTGCCAGCAGCCAAGATCCGGTGGGAGGGGAGCGTGGCTACACCTTC.

V gene TRBV19 combines with J gene TRBJ1-3; a weak D match, TRBD1 (6 bases). V dropped 4 bases and J dropped 0 bases, with 13 bases sitting between them. Germline V gives CDR1 LNHDA, CDR2 SQIVND (reference sequence). The CDR3 length is 16 residues. The CDR3: CASSSGGENSGNTIYF. The CDR3 DNA reads TGTGCCAGTAGTAGTGGGGGCGAGAACTCTGGAAACACCATATATTTT.

The rearrangement joins TRBV29-1 to TRBJ1-2; 7 bases line up with TRBD1. The CDR3 totals 12 residues. Trimming took 6 bases from V and 5 from J; bases not matched to a gene: 6. The V gene's germline CDR1 is SQVTM and CDR2 ANQGSEA. DNA for the CDR3: TGCAGCGTGAACAGGGGTGATTATGGCTACACCTTC. Protein product: CSVNRGDYGYTF.